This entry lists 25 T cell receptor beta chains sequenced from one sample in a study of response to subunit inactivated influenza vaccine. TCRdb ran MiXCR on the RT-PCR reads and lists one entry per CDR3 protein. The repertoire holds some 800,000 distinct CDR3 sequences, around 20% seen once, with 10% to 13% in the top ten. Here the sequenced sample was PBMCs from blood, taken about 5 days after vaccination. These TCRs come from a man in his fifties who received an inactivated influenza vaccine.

The CDR3 DNA is TGCGCCAGCAGCCAAGAGCCAGGACTAGCGGGGATGGATACGCAGTATTTT. It yields the protein CASSQEPGLAGMDTQYF. The chain is built from TRBV4-1 and TRBJ2-3; 12 positions match TRBD2. Germline CDR1 MGHRA, CDR2 YSYEKL. V gave up 0 bases and J gave up 6 bases; unmatched junction bases: 7. This CDR3 contains 17 residues.

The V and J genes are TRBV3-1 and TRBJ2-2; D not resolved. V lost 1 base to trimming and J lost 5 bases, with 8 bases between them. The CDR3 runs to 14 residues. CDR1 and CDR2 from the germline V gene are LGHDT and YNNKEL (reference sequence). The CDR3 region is CASSQGSRTGELFF. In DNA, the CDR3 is TGTGCCAGCAGCCAAGGATCGCGGACCGGGGAGCTGTTTTTT.

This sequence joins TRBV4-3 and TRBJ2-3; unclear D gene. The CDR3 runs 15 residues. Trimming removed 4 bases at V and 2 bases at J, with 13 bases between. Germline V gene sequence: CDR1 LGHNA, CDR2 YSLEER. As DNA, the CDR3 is TGCGCCAGCAGCCGGCTTTGGTCACTCACAGATACGCAGTATTTT. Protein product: CASSRLWSLTDTQYF.

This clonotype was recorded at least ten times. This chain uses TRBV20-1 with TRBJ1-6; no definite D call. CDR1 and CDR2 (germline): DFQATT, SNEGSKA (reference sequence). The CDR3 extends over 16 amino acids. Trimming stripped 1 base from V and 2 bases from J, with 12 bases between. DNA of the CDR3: TGCAGTGCTAGAGGGACGCGGTGGACCTATAATTCACCCCTCCACTTT. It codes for CSARGTRWTYNSPLHF.

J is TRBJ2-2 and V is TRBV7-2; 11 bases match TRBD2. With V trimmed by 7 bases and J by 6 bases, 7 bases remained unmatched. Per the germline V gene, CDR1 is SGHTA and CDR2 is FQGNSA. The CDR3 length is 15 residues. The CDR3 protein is CASTPGLAVSGELFF. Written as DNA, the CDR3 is TGTGCCAGCACCCCGGGACTAGCGGTATCCGGGGAGCTGTTTTTT. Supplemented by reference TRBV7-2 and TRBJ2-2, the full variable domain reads GAGVSQSPSNKVTEKGKDVELRCDPISGHTALYWYRQSLGQGLEFLIYFQGNSAPDKSGLPSDRFSAERTGGSVSTLTIQRTQQEDSAVYLCASTPGLAVSGELFFGEGSRLTVL.

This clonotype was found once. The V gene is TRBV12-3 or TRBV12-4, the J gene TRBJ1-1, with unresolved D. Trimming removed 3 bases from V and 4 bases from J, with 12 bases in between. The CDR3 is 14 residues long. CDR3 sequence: CASSFASMSTEAFF. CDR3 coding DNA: TGTGCCAGCAGTTTTGCCAGCATGAGCACTGAAGCTTTCTTT.

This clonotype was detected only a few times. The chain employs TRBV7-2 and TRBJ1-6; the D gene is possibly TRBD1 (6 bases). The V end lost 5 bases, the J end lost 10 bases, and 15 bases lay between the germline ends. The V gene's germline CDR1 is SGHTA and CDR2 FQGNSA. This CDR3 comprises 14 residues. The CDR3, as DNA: TGTGCCAGCAGCGCCAGGGGAATCGGGTCACCCCTCCACTTT. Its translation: CASSARGIGSPLHF.

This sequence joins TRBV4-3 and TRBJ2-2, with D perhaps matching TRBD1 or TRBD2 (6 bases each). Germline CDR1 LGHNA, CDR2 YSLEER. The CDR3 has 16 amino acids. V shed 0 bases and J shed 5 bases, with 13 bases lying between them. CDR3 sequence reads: CASSQDLGGGTGELFF. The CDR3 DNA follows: TGCGCCAGCAGCCAAGATCTGGGGGGCGGGACCGGGGAGCTGTTTTTT.

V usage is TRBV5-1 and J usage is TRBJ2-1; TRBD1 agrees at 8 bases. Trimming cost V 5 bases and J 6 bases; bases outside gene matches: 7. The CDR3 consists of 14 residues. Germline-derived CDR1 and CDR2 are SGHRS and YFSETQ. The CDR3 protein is CASSAGQGPNEQFF. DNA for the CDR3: TGCGCCAGCAGTGCTGGACAGGGCCCCAATGAGCAGTTCTTC.

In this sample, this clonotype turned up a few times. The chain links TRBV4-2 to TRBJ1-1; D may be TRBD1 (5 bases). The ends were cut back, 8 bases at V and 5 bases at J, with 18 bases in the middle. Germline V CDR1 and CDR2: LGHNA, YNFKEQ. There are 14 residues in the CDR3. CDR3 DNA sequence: TGTGCCAGCTCTGATGAAATATGGGGGACTGAAGCTTTCTTT. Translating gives CASSDEIWGTEAFF.

CDR3: CASSHPRSGVPKDTQYF. The CDR3 region has the DNA TGCGCCAGCAGTCACCCGAGGAGCGGGGTCCCAAAAGATACGCAGTATTTT. The chain carries TRBV23-1 and TRBJ2-3; 7 bases line up with TRBD2. TRBV23-1 is an open reading frame, and its role is uncertain. The CDR3 has 17 amino acids. The trim removed 3 bases at V and 5 bases at J, leaving 14 bases unmatched.

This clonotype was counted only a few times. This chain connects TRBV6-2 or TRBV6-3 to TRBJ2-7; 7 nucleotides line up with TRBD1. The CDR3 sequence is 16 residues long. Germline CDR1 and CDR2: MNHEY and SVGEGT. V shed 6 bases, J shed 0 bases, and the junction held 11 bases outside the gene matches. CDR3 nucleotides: TGTGCCAGCAGCCGGTCGGGACAGCCTTACTCCTACGAGCAGTACTTC. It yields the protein CASSRSGQPYSYEQYF.

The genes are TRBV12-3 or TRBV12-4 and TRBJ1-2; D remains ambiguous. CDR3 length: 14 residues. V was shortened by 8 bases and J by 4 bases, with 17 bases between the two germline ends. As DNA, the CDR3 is TGTGCCAGCGGCCTAACGGACGGAATCTATGGCTACACCTTC. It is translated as CASGLTDGIYGYTF.

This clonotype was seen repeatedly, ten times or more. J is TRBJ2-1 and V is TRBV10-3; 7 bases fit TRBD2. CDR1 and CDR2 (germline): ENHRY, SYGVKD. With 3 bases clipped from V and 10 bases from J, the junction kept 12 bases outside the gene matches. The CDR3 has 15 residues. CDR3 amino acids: CAISEIPSGEGEQFF. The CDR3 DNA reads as TGTGCCATCAGTGAAATCCCCAGCGGGGAGGGGGAGCAGTTCTTC.

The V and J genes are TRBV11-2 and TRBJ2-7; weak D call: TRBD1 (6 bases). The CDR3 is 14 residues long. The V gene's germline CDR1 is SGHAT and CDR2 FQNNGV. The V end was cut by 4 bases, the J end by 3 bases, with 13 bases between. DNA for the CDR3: TGTGCCAGCAGCTCTATACGGGACAACTACGAGCAGTACTTC. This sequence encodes CASSSIRDNYEQYF.

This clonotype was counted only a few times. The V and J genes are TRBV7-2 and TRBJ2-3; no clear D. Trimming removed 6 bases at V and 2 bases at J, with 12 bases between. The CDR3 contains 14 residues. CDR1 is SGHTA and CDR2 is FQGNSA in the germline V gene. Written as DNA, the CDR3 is TGTGCCAGCAGGAATGGCCCATTCACAGATACGCAGTATTTT. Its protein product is CASRNGPFTDTQYF.

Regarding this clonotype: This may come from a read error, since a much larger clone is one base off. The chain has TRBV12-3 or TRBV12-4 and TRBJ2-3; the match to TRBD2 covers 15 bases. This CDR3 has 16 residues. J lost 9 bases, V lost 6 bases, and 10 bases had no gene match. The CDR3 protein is CASRPLGLAGGGTQYF. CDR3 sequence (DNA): TGTGCCAGCAGACCGCTGGGACTAGCGGGGGGAGGCACGCAGTATTTT.

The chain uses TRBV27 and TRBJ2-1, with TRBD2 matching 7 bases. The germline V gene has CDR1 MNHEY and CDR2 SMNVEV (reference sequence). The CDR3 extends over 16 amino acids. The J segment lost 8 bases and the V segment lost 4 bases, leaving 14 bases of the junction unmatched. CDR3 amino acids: CASSSLPGGGRDEQFF. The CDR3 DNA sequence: TGTGCCAGCAGTTCCCTACCCGGGGGAGGGCGCGATGAGCAGTTCTTC.

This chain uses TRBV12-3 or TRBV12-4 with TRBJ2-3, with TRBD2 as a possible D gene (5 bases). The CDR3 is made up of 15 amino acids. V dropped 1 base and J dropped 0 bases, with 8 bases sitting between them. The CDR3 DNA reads TGTGCCAGCAGTTTAGGGACTTTCAGCACAGATACGCAGTATTTT. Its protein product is CASSLGTFSTDTQYF.

CDR3 sequence reads: CASRIGGEYNEQFF. Here the CDR3 DNA reads TGTGCCAGCAGGATTGGGGGGGAATACAATGAGCAGTTCTTC. The rearrangement joins TRBV11-2 to TRBJ2-1; the match to TRBD2 covers 7 bases. The CDR3 loop spans 14 amino acids. Losses at the gene ends were 6 bases for V and 4 bases for J; bases not matched to a gene: 6. Germline V gives CDR1 SGHAT, CDR2 FQNNGV.

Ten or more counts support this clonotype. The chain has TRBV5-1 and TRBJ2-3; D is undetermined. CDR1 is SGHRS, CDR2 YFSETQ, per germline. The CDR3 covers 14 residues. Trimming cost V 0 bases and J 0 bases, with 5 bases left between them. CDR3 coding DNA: TGCGCCAGCAGCTTGGCAGACAGCACAGATACGCAGTATTTT. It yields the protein CASSLADSTDTQYF.

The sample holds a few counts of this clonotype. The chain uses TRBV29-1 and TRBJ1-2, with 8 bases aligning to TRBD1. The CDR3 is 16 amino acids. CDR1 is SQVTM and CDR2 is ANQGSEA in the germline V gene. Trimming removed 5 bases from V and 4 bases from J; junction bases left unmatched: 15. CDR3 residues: CSVPKSGGAWGYGYTF. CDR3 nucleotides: TGCAGCGTTCCGAAGTCAGGGGGCGCGTGGGGCTATGGCTACACCTTC.

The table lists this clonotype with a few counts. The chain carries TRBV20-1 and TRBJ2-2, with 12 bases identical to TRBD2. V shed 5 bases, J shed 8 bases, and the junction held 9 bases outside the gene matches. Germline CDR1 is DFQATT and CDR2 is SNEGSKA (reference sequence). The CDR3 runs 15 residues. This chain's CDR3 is CSAAPSGRALGELFF. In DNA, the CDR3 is TGCAGTGCTGCACCTAGCGGGAGGGCCTTAGGGGAGCTGTTTTTT.

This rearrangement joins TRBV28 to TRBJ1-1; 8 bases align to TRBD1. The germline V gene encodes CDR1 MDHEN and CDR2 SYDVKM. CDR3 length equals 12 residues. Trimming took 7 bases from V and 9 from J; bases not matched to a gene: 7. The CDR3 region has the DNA TGTGCCAGCACGACAGGGGCAGCACAAGCTTTCTTT. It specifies CASTTGAAQAFF.

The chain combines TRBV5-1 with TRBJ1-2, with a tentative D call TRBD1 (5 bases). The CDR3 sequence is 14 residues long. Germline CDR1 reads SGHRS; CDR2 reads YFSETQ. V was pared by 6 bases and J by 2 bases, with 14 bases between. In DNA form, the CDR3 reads TGCGCCAGCAACCCGGGGGATACCAACTATGGCTACACCTTC. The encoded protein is CASNPGDTNYGYTF.